This T cell receptor beta chain stems from a study of shared clonotypes between healthy human individuals. With 1 base removed from V and 2 bases from J, the gap between germline ends came to 12 bases. This CDR3 has 15 amino acids. The germline V gene encodes CDR1 MDHEN and CDR2 SYDVKM. The data were produced by immunoSEQ multiplex PCR, yet TCRdb's version contains in-frame clones alone and is incomplete. The sample shows more than 450,000 clones, about four fifths of them seen only once. Sequenced input: PBMCs. The receptor's source is a woman aged 40 to 50 in good health. Some clones in this sample may be carry-over from other donors' samples. The rearrangement joins TRBV28 to TRBJ2-7, with D unresolved. The CDR3 region is CASSLLGSNAYEQYF. CDR3 in DNA: TGTGCCAGCAGTTTATTGGGATCCAACGCCTACGAGCAGTACTTC.